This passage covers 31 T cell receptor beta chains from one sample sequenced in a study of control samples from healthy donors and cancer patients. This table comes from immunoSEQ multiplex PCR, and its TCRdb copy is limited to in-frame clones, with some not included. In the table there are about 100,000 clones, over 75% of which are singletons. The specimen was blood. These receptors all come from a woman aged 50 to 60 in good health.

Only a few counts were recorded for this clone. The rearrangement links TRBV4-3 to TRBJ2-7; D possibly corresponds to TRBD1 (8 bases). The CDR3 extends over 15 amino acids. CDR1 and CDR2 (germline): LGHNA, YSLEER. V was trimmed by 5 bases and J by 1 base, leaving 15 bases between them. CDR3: CASSWDYRGSYEQYV. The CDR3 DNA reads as TGCGCCAGCAGCTGGGACTACAGGGGGTCCTACGAGCAGTACGTC.

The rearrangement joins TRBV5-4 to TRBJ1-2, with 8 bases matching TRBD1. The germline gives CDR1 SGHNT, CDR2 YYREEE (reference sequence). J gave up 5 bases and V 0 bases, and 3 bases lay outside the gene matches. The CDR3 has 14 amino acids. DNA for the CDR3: TGTGCCAGCAGCTTGGCAGGGGGCGAGTATGGCTACACCTTC. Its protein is CASSLAGGEYGYTF.

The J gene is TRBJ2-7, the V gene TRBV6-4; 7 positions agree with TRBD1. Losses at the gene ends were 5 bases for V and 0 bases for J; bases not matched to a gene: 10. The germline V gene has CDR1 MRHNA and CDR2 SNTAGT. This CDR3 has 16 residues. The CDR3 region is CASSLTPDRSSYEQYF. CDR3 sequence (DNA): TGTGCCAGCAGTCTTACTCCGGACAGGAGCTCCTACGAGCAGTACTTC.

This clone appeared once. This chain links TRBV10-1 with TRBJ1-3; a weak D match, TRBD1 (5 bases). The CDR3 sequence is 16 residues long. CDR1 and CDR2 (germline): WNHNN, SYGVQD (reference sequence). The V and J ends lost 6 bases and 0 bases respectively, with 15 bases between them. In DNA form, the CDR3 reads TGCGCCAGCAGCGATCGGGGCCTCGCCTCTGGAAACACCATATATTTT. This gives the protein CASSDRGLASGNTIYF.

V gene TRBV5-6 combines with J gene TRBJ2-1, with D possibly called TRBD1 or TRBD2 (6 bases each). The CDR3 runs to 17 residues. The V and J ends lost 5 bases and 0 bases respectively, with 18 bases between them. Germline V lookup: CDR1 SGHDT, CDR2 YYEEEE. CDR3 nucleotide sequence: TGTGCCAGCAGAGCTAGGGGGGTTTCGAGCTCCTACAATGAGCAGTTCTTC. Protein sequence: CASRARGVSSSYNEQFF.

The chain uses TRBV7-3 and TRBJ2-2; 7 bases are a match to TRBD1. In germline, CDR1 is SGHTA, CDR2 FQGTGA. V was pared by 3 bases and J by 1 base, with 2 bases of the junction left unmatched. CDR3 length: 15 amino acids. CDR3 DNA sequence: TGTGCCAGCAGCTTGGGGGACAGGAACACCGGGGAGCTGTTTTTT. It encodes CASSLGDRNTGELFF.

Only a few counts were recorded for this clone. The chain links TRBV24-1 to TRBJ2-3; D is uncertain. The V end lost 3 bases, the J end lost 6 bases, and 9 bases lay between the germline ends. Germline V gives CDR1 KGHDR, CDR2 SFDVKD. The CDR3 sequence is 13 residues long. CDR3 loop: CATSDPARDTQYF. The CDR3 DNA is TGTGCCACCAGTGATCCAGCTAGGGATACGCAGTATTTT.

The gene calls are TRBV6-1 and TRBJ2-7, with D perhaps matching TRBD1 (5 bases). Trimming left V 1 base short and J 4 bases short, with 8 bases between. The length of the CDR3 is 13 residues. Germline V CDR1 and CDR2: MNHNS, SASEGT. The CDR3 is CASSEGGPYEQYF. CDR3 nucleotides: TGTGCCAGCAGTGAAGGGGGCCCGTACGAGCAGTACTTC.

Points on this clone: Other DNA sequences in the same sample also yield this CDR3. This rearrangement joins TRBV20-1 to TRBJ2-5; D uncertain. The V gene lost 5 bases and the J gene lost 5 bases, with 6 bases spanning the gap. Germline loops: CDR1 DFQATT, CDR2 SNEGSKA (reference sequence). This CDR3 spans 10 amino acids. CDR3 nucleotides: TGCAGTGCTCTGGGCGAGACCCAGTACTTC. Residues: CSALGETQYF.

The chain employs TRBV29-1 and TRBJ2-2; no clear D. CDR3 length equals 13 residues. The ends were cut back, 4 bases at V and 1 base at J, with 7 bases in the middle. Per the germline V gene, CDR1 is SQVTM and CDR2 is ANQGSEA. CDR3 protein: CSVVSWNTGELFF. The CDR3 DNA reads TGCAGCGTTGTCAGCTGGAACACCGGGGAGCTGTTTTTT.

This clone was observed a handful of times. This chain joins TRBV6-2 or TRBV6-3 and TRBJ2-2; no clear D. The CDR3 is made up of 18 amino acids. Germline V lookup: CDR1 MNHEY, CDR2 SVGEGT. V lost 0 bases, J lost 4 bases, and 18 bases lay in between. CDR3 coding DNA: TGTGCCAGCAGTTACTCGATTCTCTCCATCCGCTTCACCGGGGAGCTGTTTTTT. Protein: CASSYSILSIRFTGELFF.

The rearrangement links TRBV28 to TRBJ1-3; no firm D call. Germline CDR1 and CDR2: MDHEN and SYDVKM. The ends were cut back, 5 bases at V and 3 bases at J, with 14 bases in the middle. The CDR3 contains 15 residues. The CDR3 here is CASSLPRARGNTIYF. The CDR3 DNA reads TGTGCCAGCAGTCTCCCGAGGGCTCGTGGAAACACCATATATTTT.

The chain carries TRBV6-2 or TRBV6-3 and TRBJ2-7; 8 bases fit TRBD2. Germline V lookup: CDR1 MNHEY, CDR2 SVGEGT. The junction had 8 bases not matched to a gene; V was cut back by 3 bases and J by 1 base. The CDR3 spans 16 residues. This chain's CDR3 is CASSYLRGGTSYEQYF. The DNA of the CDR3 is TGTGCCAGCAGTTATCTCCGGGGGGGGACTTCCTACGAGCAGTACTTC.

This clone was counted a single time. The CDR3 DNA is TGTGCCAGCAGTTTTATGAATTCACCCCTCCACTTT. Encoded protein: CASSFMNSPLHF. The J gene is TRBJ1-6, the V gene TRBV12-3 or TRBV12-4; D unresolved. This CDR3 comprises 12 residues. V dropped 3 bases and J dropped 7 bases, with 4 bases sitting between them.

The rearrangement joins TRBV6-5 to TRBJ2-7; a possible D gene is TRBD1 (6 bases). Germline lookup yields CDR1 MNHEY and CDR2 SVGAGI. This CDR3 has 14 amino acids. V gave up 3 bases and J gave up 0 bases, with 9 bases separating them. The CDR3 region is CASSYQGNSYEQYF. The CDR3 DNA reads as TGTGCCAGCAGTTATCAGGGGAACTCCTACGAGCAGTACTTC.

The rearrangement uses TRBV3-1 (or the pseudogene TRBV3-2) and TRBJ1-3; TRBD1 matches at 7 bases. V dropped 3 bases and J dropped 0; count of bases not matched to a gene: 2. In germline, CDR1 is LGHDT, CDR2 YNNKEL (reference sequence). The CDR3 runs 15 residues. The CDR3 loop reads CASSQTGSSGNTIYF. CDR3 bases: TGTGCCAGCAGCCAGACAGGGAGCTCTGGAAACACCATATATTTT.

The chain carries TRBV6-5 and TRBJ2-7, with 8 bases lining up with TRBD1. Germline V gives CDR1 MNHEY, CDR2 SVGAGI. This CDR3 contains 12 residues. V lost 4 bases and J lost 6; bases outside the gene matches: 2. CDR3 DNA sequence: TGTGCCAGCAGTTGGACAGGGAGCGAGCAGTACTTC. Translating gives CASSWTGSEQYF.

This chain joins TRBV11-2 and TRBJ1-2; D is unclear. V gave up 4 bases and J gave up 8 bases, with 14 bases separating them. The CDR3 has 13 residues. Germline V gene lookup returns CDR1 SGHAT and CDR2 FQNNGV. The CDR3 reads CASSSAAGSGYTF. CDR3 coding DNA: TGTGCCAGCAGCTCCGCGGCGGGGTCCGGCTACACCTTC.

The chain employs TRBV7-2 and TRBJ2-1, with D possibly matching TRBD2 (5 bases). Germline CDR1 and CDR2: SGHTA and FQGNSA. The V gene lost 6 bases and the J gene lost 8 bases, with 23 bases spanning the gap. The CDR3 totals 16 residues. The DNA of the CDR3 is TGTGCCAGCAGTTTTTTCGGAGTAGTTGGTAGCGATGAGCAGTTCTTC. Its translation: CASSFFGVVGSDEQFF. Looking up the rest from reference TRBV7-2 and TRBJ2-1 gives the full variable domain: GAGVSQSPSNKVTEKGKDVELRCDPISGHTALYWYRQSLGQGLEFLIYFQGNSAPDKSGLPSDRFSAERTGGSVSTLTIQRTQQEDSAVYLCASSFFGVVGSDEQFFGPGTRLTVL.

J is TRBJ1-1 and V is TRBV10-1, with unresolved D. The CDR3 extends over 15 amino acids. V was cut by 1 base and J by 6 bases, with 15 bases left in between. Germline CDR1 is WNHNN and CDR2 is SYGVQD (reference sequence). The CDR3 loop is CASSEYGVGSAEAFF. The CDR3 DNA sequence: TGCGCCAGCAGTGAGTATGGAGTGGGTTCGGCTGAAGCTTTCTTT.

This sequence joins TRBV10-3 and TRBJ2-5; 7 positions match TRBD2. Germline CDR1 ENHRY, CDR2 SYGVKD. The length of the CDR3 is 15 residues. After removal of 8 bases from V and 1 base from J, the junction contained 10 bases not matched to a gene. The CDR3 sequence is CAISQRGLTQETQYF. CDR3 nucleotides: TGTGCCATCTCCCAGCGGGGTCTGACCCAAGAGACCCAGTACTTC.

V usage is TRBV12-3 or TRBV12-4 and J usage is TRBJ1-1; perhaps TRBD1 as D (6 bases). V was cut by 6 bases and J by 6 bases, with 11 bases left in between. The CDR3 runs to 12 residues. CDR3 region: CASSVRGPEAFF. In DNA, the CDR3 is TGTGCCAGCAGCGTCAGGGGTCCTGAAGCTTTCTTT.

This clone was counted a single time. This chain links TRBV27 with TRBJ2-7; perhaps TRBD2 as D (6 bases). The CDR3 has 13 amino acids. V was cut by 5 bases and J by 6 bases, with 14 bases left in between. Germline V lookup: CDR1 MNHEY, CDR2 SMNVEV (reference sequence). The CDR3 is CASSDGTPGEQYV. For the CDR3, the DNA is TGTGCCAGCAGTGACGGGACTCCTGGCGAGCAGTACGTC.

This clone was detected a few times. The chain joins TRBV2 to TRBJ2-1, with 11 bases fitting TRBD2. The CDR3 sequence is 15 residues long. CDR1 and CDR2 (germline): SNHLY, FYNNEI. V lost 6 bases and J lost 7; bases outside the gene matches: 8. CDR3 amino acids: CASRAGTSGLNEQFF. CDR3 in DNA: TGTGCCAGCAGAGCCGGGACTAGCGGACTTAATGAGCAGTTCTTC.

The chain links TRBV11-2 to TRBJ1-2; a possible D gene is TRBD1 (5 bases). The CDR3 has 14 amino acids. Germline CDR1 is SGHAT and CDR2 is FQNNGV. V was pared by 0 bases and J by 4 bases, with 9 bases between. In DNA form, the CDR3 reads TGTGCCAGCAGCTTAGATCGTGACAGCTATGGCTACACCTTC. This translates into CASSLDRDSYGYTF.

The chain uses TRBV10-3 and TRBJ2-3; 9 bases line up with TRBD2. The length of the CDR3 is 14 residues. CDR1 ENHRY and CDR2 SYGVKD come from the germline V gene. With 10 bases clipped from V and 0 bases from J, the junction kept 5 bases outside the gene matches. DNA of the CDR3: TGTGCCACCTATAGCGGGGGCAGCACAGATACGCAGTATTTT. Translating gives CATYSGGSTDTQYF.

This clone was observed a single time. CDR3 coding DNA: TGTGCCAGCAGTGACCCCAGGACCTACTCCTATGGCTACACCTTC. It specifies CASSDPRTYSYGYTF. The chain links TRBV6-4 to TRBJ1-2; D call uncertain. The germline V and J ends were trimmed by 2 bases and 4 bases, with 14 bases remaining between them. The CDR3 is made up of 15 amino acids. Germline CDR1 is MRHNA and CDR2 is SNTAGT.

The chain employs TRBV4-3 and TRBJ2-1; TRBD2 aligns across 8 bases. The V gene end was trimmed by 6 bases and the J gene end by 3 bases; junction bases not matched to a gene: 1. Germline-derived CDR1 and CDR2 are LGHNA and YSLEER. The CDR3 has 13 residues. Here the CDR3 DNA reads TGCGCCAGCAGGAGCGGGAGCTACAATGAGCAGTTCTTC. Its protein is CASRSGSYNEQFF.

CDR3 DNA sequence: TGTGCCAGCAGACAGAACACTGAAGCTTTCTTT. Protein product: CASRQNTEAFF. J is TRBJ1-1 and V is TRBV28; D remains ambiguous. Trimming took 6 bases from V and 1 from J, leaving 3 bases between them. The CDR3 is 11 residues long. Germline V CDR1 and CDR2: MDHEN, SYDVKM.

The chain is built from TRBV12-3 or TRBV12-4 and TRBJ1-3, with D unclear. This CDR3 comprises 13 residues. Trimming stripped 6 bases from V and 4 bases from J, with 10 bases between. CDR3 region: CASRSGAGNTIYF. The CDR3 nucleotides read TGTGCCAGCAGGTCGGGAGCAGGAAACACCATATATTTT.

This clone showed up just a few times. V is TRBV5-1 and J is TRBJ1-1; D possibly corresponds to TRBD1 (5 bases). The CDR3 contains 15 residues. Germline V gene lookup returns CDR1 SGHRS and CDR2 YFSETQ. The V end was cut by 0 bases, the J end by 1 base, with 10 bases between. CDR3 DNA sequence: TGCGCCAGCAGCTTGGACGGTCAGGGGAACACTGAAGCTTTCTTT. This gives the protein CASSLDGQGNTEAFF. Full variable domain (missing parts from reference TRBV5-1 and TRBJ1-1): KAGVTQTPRYLIKTRGQQVTLSCSPISGHRSVSWYQQTPGQGLQFLFEYFSETQRNKGNFPGRFSGRQFSNSRSEMNVSTLELGDSALYLCASSLDGQGNTEAFFGQGTRLTVV.